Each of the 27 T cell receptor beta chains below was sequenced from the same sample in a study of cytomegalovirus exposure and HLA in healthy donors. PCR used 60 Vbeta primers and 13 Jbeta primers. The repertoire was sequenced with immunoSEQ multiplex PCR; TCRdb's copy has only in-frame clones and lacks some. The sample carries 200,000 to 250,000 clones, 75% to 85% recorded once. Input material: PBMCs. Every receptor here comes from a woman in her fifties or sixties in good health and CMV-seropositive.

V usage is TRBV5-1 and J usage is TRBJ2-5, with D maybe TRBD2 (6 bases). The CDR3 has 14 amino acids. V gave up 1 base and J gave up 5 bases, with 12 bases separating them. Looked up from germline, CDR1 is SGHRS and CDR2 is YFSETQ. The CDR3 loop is CASSLLGRIETQYF. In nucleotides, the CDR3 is TGCGCCAGCAGCTTGCTTGGGAGGATTGAGACCCAGTACTTC. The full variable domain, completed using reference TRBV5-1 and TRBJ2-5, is KAGVTQTPRYLIKTRGQQVTLSCSPISGHRSVSWYQQTPGQGLQFLFEYFSETQRNKGNFPGRFSGRQFSNSRSEMNVSTLELGDSALYLCASSLLGRIETQYFGPGTRLLVL.

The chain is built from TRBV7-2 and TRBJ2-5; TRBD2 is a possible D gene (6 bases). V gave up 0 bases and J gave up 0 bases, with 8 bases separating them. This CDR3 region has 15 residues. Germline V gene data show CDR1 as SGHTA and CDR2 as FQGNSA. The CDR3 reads CASSLAGLDQETQYF. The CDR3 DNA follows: TGTGCCAGCAGCTTAGCGGGACTCGACCAAGAGACCCAGTACTTC.

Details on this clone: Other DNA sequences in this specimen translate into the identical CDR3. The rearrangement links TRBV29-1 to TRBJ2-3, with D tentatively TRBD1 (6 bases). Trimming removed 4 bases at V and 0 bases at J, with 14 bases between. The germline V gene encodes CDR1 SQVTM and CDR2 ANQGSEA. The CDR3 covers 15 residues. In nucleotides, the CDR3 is TGCAGCGTTGTTCGGGACATCGGAAGCACAGATACGCAGTATTTT. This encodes CSVVRDIGSTDTQYF.

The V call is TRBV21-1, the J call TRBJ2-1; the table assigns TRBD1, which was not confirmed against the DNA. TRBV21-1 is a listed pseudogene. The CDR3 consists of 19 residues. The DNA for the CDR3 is TGTGCCAGCAGCAAATCGGGTGGGGACAGGGGGCTTTGTGACAATGAGCAGTTCTTC. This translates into CASSKSGGDRGLCDNEQFF.

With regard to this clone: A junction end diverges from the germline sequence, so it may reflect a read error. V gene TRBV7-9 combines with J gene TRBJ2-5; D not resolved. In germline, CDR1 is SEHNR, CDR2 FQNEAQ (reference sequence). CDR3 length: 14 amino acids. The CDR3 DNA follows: TGTTCCAGCAGCTTAGACCTCGGTGGTGAGACCCAGTACTTC. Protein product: CSSSLDLGGETQYF.

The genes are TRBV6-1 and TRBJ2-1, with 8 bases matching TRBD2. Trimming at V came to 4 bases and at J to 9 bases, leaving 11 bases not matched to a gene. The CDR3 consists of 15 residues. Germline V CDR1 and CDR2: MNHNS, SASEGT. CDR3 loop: CASSVLAVKGSEQFF. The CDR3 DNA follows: TGTGCCAGCAGTGTACTAGCGGTTAAGGGGAGTGAGCAGTTCTTC.

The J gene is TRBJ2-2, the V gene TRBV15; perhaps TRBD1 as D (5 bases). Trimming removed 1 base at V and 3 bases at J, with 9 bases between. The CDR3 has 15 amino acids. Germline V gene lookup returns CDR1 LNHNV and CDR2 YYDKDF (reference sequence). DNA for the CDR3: TGTGCCACCAGCAGAGGACAGAAGGACACCGGGGAGCTGTTTTTT. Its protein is CATSRGQKDTGELFF.

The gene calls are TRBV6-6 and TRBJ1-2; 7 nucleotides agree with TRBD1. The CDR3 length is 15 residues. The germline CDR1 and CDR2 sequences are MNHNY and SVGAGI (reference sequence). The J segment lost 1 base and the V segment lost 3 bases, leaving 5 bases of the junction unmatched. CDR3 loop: CASSYRTGFNYGYTF. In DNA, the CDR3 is TGTGCCAGCAGTTATAGGACAGGATTTAACTATGGCTACACCTTC.

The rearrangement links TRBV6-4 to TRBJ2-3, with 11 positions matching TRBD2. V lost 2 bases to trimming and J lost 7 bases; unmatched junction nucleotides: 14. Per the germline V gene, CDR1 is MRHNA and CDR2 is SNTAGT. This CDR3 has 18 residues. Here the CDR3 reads CASSDTGSLAGGGNTQYF. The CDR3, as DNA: TGTGCCAGCAGTGACACAGGGTCGCTAGCGGGAGGAGGAAATACGCAGTATTTT.

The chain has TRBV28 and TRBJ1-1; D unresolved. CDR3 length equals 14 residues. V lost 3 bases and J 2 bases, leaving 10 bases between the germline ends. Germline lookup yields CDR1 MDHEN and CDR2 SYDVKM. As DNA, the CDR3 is TGTGCCAGCAGTTTGACTGACTTTAACACTGAAGCTTTCTTT. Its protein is CASSLTDFNTEAFF.

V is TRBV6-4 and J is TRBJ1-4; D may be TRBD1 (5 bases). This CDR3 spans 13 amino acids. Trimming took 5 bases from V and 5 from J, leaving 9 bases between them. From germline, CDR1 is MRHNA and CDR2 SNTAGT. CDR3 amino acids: CASSPGFNEKLFF. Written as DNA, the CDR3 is TGTGCCAGCAGTCCAGGGTTCAATGAAAAACTGTTTTTT.

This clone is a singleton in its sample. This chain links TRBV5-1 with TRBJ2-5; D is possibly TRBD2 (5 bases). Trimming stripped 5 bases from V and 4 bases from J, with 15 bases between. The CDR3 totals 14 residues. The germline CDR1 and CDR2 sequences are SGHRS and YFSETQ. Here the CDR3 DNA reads TGCGCCAGCAGTTCCGTAAGCGAGGGAGAGACCCAGTACTTC. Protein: CASSSVSEGETQYF.

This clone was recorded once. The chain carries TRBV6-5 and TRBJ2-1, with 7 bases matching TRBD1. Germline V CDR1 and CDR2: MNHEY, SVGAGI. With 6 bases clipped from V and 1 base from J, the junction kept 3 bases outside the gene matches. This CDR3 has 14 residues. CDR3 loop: CASRPGQSYNEQFF. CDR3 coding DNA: TGTGCCAGCAGACCGGGACAGTCCTACAATGAGCAGTTCTTC.

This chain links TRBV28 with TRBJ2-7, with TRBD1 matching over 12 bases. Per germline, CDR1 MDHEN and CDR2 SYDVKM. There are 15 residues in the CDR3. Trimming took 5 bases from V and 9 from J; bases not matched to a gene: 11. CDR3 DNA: TGTGCCAGCAGTCGAGCGGGACAGGGGGCCGTGGGGCAGTACTTC. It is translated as CASSRAGQGAVGQYF.

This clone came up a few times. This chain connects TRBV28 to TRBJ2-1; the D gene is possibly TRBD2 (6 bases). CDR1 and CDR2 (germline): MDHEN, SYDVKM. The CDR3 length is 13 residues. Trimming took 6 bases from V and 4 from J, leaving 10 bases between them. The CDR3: CASRRDSYNEQFF. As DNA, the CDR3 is TGTGCCAGCAGGCGGGACTCTTACAATGAGCAGTTCTTC.

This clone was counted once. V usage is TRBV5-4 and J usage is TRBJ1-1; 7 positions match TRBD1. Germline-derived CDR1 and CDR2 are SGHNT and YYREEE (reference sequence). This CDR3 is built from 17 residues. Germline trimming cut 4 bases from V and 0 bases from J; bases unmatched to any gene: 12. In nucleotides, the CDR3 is TGTGCCAGCAGCAGGGGGGACAGACTACTTATGAACACTGAAGCTTTCTTT. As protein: CASSRGDRLLMNTEAFF. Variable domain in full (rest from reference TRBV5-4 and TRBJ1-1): ETGVTQSPTHLIKTRGQQVTLRCSSQSGHNTVSWYQQALGQGPQFIFQYYREEENGRGNFPPRFSGLQFPNYSSELNVNALELDDSALYLCASSRGDRLLMNTEAFFGQGTRLTVV.

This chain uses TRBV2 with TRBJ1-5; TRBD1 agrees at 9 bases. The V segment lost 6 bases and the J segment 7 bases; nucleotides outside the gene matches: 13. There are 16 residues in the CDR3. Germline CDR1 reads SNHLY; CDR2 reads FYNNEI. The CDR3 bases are TGTGCCAGCAGCCGGACGGACAGGGGACAGGGACAGCCCCAGCATTTT. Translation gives CASSRTDRGQGQPQHF.

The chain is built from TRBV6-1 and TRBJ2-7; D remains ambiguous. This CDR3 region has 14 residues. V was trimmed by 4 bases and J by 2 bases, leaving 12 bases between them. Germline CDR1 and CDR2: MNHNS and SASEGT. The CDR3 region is CASSVRQQTYEQYF. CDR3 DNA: TGTGCCAGCAGTGTCAGGCAGCAGACCTACGAGCAGTACTTC.

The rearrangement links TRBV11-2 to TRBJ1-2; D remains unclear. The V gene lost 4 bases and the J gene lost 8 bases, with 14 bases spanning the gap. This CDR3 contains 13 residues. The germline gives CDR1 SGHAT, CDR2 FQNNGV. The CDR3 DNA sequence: TGTGCCAGCAGCTCCGAGGGAGGCAGGGGCTACACCTTC. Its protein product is CASSSEGGRGYTF.

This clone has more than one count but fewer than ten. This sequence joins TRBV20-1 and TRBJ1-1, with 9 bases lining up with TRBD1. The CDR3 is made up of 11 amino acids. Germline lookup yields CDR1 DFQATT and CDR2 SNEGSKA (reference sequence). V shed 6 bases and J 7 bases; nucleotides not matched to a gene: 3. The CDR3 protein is CSAPTGGEAFF. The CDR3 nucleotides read TGCAGTGCCCCGACAGGGGGTGAAGCTTTCTTT.

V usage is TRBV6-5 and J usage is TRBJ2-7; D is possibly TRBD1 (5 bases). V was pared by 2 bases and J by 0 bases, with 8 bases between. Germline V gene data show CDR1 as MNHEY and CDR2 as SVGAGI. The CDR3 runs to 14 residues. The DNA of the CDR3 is TGTGCCAGCAGTTACGACAGTTACTCCTACGAGCAGTACTTC. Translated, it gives CASSYDSYSYEQYF.

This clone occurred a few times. The CDR3 nucleotides are TGTGCCAGCAGCCAAGATAGCGGACAGGGGGCCTACAATGAGCAGTTCTTC. Its protein is CASSQDSGQGAYNEQFF. The genes are TRBV4-2 and TRBJ2-1; TRBD1 agrees at 10 bases. Per the germline V gene, CDR1 is LGHNA and CDR2 is YNFKEQ. J lost 2 bases, V lost 0 bases, and 4 bases had no gene match. The CDR3 loop spans 17 amino acids.

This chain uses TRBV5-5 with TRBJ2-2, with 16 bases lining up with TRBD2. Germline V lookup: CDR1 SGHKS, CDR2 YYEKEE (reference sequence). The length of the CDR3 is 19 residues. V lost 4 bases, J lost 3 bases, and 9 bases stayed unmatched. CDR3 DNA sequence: TGTGCCAGCAGCAAGGCCGGGACTAGCGGGGGGGCCTACACCGGGGAGCTGTTTTTT. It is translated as CASSKAGTSGGAYTGELFF. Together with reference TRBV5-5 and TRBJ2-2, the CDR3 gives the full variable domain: DAGVTQSPTHLIKTRGQQVTLRCSPISGHKSVSWYQQVLGQGPQFIFQYYEKEERGRGNFPDRFSARQFPNYSSELNVNALLLGDSALYLCASSKAGTSGGAYTGELFFGEGSRLTVL.

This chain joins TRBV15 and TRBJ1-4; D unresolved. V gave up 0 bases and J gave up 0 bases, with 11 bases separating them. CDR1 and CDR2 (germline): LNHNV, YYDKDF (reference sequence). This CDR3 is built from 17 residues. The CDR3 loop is CATSRDPQAPTNEKLFF. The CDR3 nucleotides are TGTGCCACCAGCAGAGATCCCCAGGCACCAACTAATGAAAAACTGTTTTTT.

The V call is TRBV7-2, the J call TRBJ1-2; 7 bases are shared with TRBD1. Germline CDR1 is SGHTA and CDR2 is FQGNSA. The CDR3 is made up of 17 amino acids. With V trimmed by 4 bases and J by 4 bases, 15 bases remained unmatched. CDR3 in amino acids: CASSSRIRDSYTYGYTF. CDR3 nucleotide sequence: TGTGCCAGCAGCTCAAGAATCCGGGACAGTTATACCTATGGCTACACCTTC.

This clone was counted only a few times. Here the CDR3 DNA reads TGTGCCAGCAGCTTACAACCGGGACAACGAAATGAAAAACTGTTTTTT. It specifies CASSLQPGQRNEKLFF. V usage is TRBV5-4 and J usage is TRBJ1-4, with a possible D match to TRBD1 (6 bases). Germline values: CDR1 SGHNT, CDR2 YYREEE (reference sequence). V lost 2 bases and J 5 bases, leaving 16 bases between the germline ends. The CDR3 is 16 residues long.

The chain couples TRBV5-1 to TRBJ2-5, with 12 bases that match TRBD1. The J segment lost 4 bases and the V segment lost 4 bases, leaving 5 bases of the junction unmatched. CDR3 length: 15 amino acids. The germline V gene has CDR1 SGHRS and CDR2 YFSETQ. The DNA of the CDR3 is TGCGCCAGCAGCCATGGGACAGGGGGCCCAGAGACCCAGTACTTC. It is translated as CASSHGTGGPETQYF.